This T cell receptor beta chain was retrieved from a study of blood T cell repertoires in COVID-19. Study context: Samples taken during acute and convalescent COVID-19 were collected in the United States, Italy and Spain. From T cells, B-cell-depleted T cells, or PBMCs came the material, which was cDNA or gDNA.

Per the original data handling: Estimation of nucleated cell counts relied on the amplification of reference gene primers. Some clones are missing from TCRdb's copy, which holds only in-frame ones; the method was immunoSEQ multiplex PCR. The DNA gave D and trimming, while V, J and clone size come from that table. The profile shows about 220,000 clones, around 81% of them singletons. This CDR3 comprises 14 residues. V lost 4 bases and J lost 6; bases outside the gene matches: 8. The germline gives CDR1 SGHAT, CDR2 FQNNGV. The clonotype comes from a woman aged 55-69 years with acute or convalescent COVID-19. The chain has TRBV11-2 and TRBJ2-7; 8 bases match TRBD1. Sequencing was done on a sample of peripheral blood. The DNA for the CDR3 is TGTGCCAGCAGCTCCGGACAGGGCGCGGGCGAGCAGTACTTC. Amino acids: CASSSGQGAGEQYF.